This T cell receptor beta chain was sequenced in a study of cytomegalovirus exposure and HLA in healthy donors. Study results and caveats: By a later analysis, the bulk of CMV-associated TCR beta chains appeared HLA-restricted. In a later analysis, DRB1 alleles had the most associated TCRs; HLA-C alleles the fewest. It was taken for granted in presence/absence analyses that sequencing depth across donors was roughly uniform. Sequencing had likely introduced a cluster of highly shared sequence variants as an artifact.

The CDR3 has 16 residues. The V gene's germline CDR1 is MDHEN and CDR2 SYDVKM. V was trimmed by 7 bases and J by 2 bases, leaving 15 bases between them. PCR amplification relied on 60 Vbeta primers (plus 13 Jbeta primers). Using immunoSEQ multiplex PCR, the repertoire was profiled, and TCRdb retains in-frame clones only, with some absent. The table shows 140,000 or so clones, with approximately 84% occurring only once. Remarks on this clone: What it binds is unknown.

V usage is TRBV28 and J usage is TRBJ2-6, with a tentative D call TRBD1 (6 bases). The sequenced sample consisted of PBMCs. The TCR was taken from a woman in her sixties in good health and CMV-seropositive. CDR3 sequence: CASTAGETTGANVLTF. DNA for the CDR3: TGTGCCAGCACTGCAGGGGAAACTACTGGGGCCAACGTCCTGACTTTC.